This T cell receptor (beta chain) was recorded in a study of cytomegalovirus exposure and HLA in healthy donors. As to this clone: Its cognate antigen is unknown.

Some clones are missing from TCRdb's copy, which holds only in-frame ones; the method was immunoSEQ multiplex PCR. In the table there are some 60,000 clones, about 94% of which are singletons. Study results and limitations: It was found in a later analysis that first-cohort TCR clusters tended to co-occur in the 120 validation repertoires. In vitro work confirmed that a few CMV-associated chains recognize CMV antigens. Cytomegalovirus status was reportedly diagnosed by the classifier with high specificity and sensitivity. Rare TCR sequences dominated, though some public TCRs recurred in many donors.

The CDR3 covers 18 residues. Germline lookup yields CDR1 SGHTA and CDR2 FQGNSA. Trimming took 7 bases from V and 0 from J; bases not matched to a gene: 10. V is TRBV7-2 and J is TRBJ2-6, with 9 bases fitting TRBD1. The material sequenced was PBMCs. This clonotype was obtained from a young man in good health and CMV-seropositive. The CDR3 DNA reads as TGTGCCAGCACCACGCCGGGACAGGGTTTCTCTGGGGCCAACGTCCTGACTTTC. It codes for CASTTPGQGFSGANVLTF.